These 32 T cell receptor beta chains came from one sample sequenced in a study of tumour-infiltrating T cells in Burkitt lymphoma. Libraries were prepared by immunoSEQ multiplex PCR; TCRdb keeps only in-frame clonotypes and omits some of them. Of over 2,000 clones in the sample, about 14% were seen once. Input material: tumor tissue. These receptor sequences come from a human donor with Burkitt lymphoma.

This clone was detected a few times. The chain is built from TRBV2 and TRBJ1-2; D gene unclear. The V gene's germline CDR1 is SNHLY and CDR2 FYNNEI. The CDR3 runs 14 residues. With 1 base removed from V and 3 bases from J, the gap between germline ends came to 9 bases. CDR3 sequence reads: CASSEEIGHYGYTF. DNA for the CDR3: TGTGCCAGCAGTGAAGAGATAGGCCACTATGGCTACACCTTC.

Only a few counts were recorded for this clone. The chain recombines TRBV14 with TRBJ2-7; tentatively, D is TRBD1 (6 bases). The germline gives CDR1 SGHDN, CDR2 FVKESK. The V and J ends lost 6 bases and 5 bases respectively, with 23 bases between them. The CDR3 extends over 16 amino acids. The CDR3 DNA sequence: TGTGCCAGCAGTCAAAGAACGGGTGGGGGCTTCCACGAGCAGTACTTC. Translated, it gives CASSQRTGGGFHEQYF.

The chain employs TRBV30 and TRBJ2-7; no clear D. Germline V gene sequence: CDR1 GTSNPN, CDR2 SVGIG (reference sequence). The germline V and J ends were trimmed by 1 base and 4 bases, with 5 bases remaining between them. This CDR3 has 11 residues. CDR3 DNA: TGTGCCTGGAGTGAAAATTACGAGCAGTACTTC. As protein: CAWSENYEQYF.

The chain carries TRBV5-5 and TRBJ2-2, with TRBD2 identical over 14 bases. CDR3 size: 17 residues. CDR1 and CDR2 (germline): SGHKS, YYEKEE (reference sequence). Trimming at V came to 3 bases and at J to 4 bases, leaving 5 bases not matched to a gene. The CDR3 bases are TGTGCCAGCAGCTCTCTTGGGACTAGCGGGAGCACCGGGGAGCTGTTTTTT. The encoded protein is CASSSLGTSGSTGELFF.

This clone has only a few counts. This CDR3 reads CASSFGGSGNTIYF. CDR3 nucleotide sequence: TGTGCCAGCAGCTTCGGGGGGTCCGGAAACACCATATATTTT. This chain links TRBV7-2 with TRBJ1-3, with D maybe TRBD1 (5 bases). The CDR3 is 14 amino acids. Germline CDR1 reads SGHTA; CDR2 reads FQGNSA. V was pared by 3 bases and J by 4 bases, with 10 bases between.

This clone was counted between two and nine times. The V and J genes are TRBV9 and TRBJ1-3; possible D gene TRBD1, 6 bases. The CDR3 runs 17 residues. Trimming took 0 bases from V and 1 from J, leaving 14 bases between them. The germline V gene encodes CDR1 SGDLS and CDR2 YYNGEE. CDR3 in DNA: TGTGCCAGCAGCGTAGGGGGACAAGGCCTATCTGGAAACACCATATATTTT. It is translated as CASSVGGQGLSGNTIYF.

This clone was recorded a few times. The chain combines TRBV10-3 with TRBJ1-2; D not certain. Germline assignment: CDR1 ENHRY and CDR2 SYGVKD. Trimming left V 8 bases short and J 6 bases short, with 13 bases between. The CDR3 length is 12 residues. The CDR3 sequence: CAIAPGMDGYTF. CDR3 nucleotide sequence: TGTGCCATCGCCCCCGGGATGGATGGCTACACCTTC.

This clone has just one count. V gene TRBV28 combines with J gene TRBJ2-7, with D unclear. This CDR3 region has 13 residues. Per the germline V gene, CDR1 is MDHEN and CDR2 is SYDVKM. Trimming removed 6 bases at V and 4 bases at J, with 13 bases between. CDR3 protein: CASSPGLEYEQYF. For the CDR3, the DNA is TGTGCCAGCAGCCCTGGGCTTGAGTACGAGCAGTACTTC.

The rearrangement joins TRBV29-1 to TRBJ1-2; D unclear. V shed 4 bases and J shed 4 bases, with 16 bases lying between them. There are 14 residues in the CDR3. Germline lookup yields CDR1 SQVTM and CDR2 ANQGSEA. The CDR3 DNA is TGCAGCGTTGCCGCGTCAGGAGGTGTCTATGGCTACACCTTC. Its protein is CSVAASGGVYGYTF. Complete variable domain (other parts from reference TRBV29-1 and TRBJ1-2): SAVISQKPSRDICQRGTSLTIQCQVDSQVTMMFWYRQQPGQSLTLIATANQGSEATYESGFVIDKFPISRPNLTFSTLTVSNMSPEDSSIYLCSVAASGGVYGYTFGSGTRLTVV.

V usage is TRBV5-6 and J usage is TRBJ1-2, with D possibly matching TRBD1 (6 bases). Trimming left V 6 bases short and J 6 bases short, with 15 bases between. The CDR3 runs 13 residues. Germline V gene lookup returns CDR1 SGHDT and CDR2 YYEEEE. CDR3 bases: TGTGCCAGCAACACTAGGGGGAGAGATGGCTACACCTTC. This sequence encodes CASNTRGRDGYTF. Supplemented by reference TRBV5-6 and TRBJ1-2, the full variable domain reads DAGVTQSPTHLIKTRGQQVTLRCSPKSGHDTVSWYQQALGQGPQFIFQYYEEEERQRGNFPDRFSGHQFPNYSSELNVNALLLGDSALYLCASNTRGRDGYTFGSGTRLTVV.

A few counts support this clone. The chain carries TRBV28 and TRBJ2-7; no clear D gene. The length of the CDR3 is 13 residues. Germline V gene lookup returns CDR1 MDHEN and CDR2 SYDVKM. V shed 1 base and J shed 3 bases, with 7 bases lying between them. The CDR3 spells CASSLLDVYEQYF. The CDR3 nucleotides read TGTGCCAGCAGTTTATTGGACGTCTACGAGCAGTACTTC.

The rearrangement uses TRBV21-1 and TRBJ1-5. TRBV21-1 is a known pseudogene. The CDR3 is 16 residues long. The CDR3 DNA reads as TGTGCCAGCAGCGGGCTAGGAGGGGAAGAAGCGCAGCCCCAGCATTTT. It yields the protein CASSGLGGEEAQPQHF.

This clone counts as hyperexpanded. The V call is TRBV7-9, the J call TRBJ1-2; D gene uncertain. This CDR3 is built from 12 residues. The V end was cut by 5 bases, the J end by 5 bases, with 9 bases between. Looked up from germline, CDR1 is SEHNR and CDR2 is FQNEAQ (reference sequence). The CDR3 DNA reads as TGTGCCAGCAGCCAAGACTGGTATGGCTACACCTTC. Amino acid sequence: CASSQDWYGYTF.

V and J are TRBV18 and TRBJ2-7; D gene uncertain. From germline, CDR1 is KGHSH and CDR2 LQKENI. CDR3 length equals 15 residues. Trimming removed 1 base from V and 6 bases from J, with 16 bases in between. Written as DNA, the CDR3 is TGTGCCAGCTCACCACGTGACTCAAGTGTCACCGAGCAGTACTTC. Translation gives CASSPRDSSVTEQYF.

The chain is built from TRBV7-8 and TRBJ2-2; 10 bases line up with TRBD1. The CDR3 has 15 amino acids. V shed 7 bases, J shed 3 bases, and the junction held 5 bases outside the gene matches. Germline CDR1 and CDR2: SGHVS and FQNEAQ. As DNA, the CDR3 is TGTGCCAGCATTGGACAGGGGGTTTACACCGGGGAGCTGTTTTTT. Residues: CASIGQGVYTGELFF.

This clone qualifies as large. J is TRBJ1-5 and V is TRBV15, with no clear D. The CDR3 sequence is 13 residues long. Germline values: CDR1 LNHNV, CDR2 YYDKDF (reference sequence). Trimming stripped 0 bases from V and 6 bases from J, with 6 bases between. The DNA for the CDR3 is TGTGCCACCAGCAGAGATCTAGGTCAGCCCCAGCATTTT. Its protein is CATSRDLGQPQHF.

The chain recombines TRBV29-1 with TRBJ2-2; no clear D gene. Per germline, CDR1 SQVTM and CDR2 ANQGSEA. The germline V and J ends were trimmed by 7 bases and 0 bases, with 9 bases remaining between them. The length of the CDR3 is 13 residues. The CDR3 bases are TGCAGCGCTACGGGCCCGAACACCGGGGAGCTGTTTTTT. It is translated as CSATGPNTGELFF.

In its sample, this clone ranks as large (0.1 to 1%). This sequence joins TRBV7-9 and TRBJ1-2, with 8 nucleotides matching TRBD1. Trimming took 1 base from V and 2 from J; bases not matched to a gene: 0. The CDR3 spans 14 residues. CDR1 is SEHNR and CDR2 is FQNEAQ in the germline V gene (reference sequence). In nucleotides, the CDR3 is TGTGCCAGCAGCTTAGGGACAGGGAACTATGGCTACACCTTC. It codes for CASSLGTGNYGYTF.

This clone appeared a few times. The J gene is TRBJ1-2, the V gene TRBV14; D is unresolved. Germline V gene sequence: CDR1 SGHDN, CDR2 FVKESK. V was trimmed by 1 base and J by 4 bases, leaving 7 bases between them. The CDR3 has 13 residues. The CDR3 region has the DNA TGTGCCAGCAGCCAAGGTGGCTTCTATGGCTACACCTTC. Translating it yields CASSQGGFYGYTF.

The chain couples TRBV27 to TRBJ2-1, with D perhaps TRBD1 or TRBD2 (6 bases each). CDR3 length: 15 amino acids. Germline-derived CDR1 and CDR2 are MNHEY and SMNVEV (reference sequence). The V end was cut by 5 bases, the J end by 7 bases, with 18 bases between. The CDR3 region is CASSLSTGARNEQFF. For the CDR3, the DNA is TGTGCCAGCAGTCTCAGCACGGGGGCGCGGAATGAGCAGTTCTTC.

The sample holds a few counts of this clone. A junction end diverges from the germline sequence, so it may reflect a read error. This chain links TRBV7-8 with TRBJ2-7, with D unresolved. CDR1 is SGHVS and CDR2 is FQNEAQ in the germline V gene. This CDR3 spans 14 amino acids. The CDR3 region has the DNA TGTGCCAGCAGCTTAGAGGTGTCGCTATACGAGCAGTATTTC. Protein: CASSLEVSLYEQYF.

This clone is large by share. The chain carries TRBV18 and TRBJ1-1; TRBD1 might be the D (5 bases). Trimming cost V 0 bases and J 4 bases, with 18 bases left between them. CDR3 length: 17 amino acids. Germline CDR1 and CDR2: KGHSH and LQKENI. Here the CDR3 reads CASSPPDVNRGLTEAFF. CDR3 sequence (DNA): TGTGCCAGCTCACCACCGGATGTCAACCGGGGCCTCACTGAAGCTTTCTTT.

The chain uses TRBV5-6 and TRBJ1-1, with TRBD1 matching over 7 bases. Per germline, CDR1 SGHDT and CDR2 YYEEEE. CDR3 length equals 15 residues. V shed 4 bases, J shed 0 bases, and the junction held 6 bases outside the gene matches. The CDR3 protein is CASSGETGMNTEAFF. Here the CDR3 DNA reads TGTGCCAGCAGCGGGGAGACAGGGATGAACACTGAAGCTTTCTTT.

The sample holds a few counts of this clone. The rearrangement uses TRBV14 and TRBJ2-7; TRBD2 aligns across 9 bases. The CDR3 has 15 amino acids. V dropped 6 bases and J dropped 3; count of bases not matched to a gene: 9. CDR1 is SGHDN and CDR2 is FVKESK in the germline V gene. The CDR3 DNA reads as TGTGCCAGCAGTCCCACCCTAGCGGGGCGCTACGAGCAGTACTTC. Protein: CASSPTLAGRYEQYF.

The rearrangement uses TRBV5-1 and TRBJ2-3; 13 nucleotides align to TRBD2. CDR1 SGHRS and CDR2 YFSETQ come from the germline V gene. Trimming removed 4 bases from V and 6 bases from J; junction bases left unmatched: 2. CDR3 length: 14 residues. The CDR3 here is CASSQTSGRDTQYF. The CDR3 bases are TGCGCCAGCAGCCAGACTAGCGGGAGGGATACGCAGTATTTT.

This clone was counted only a few times. One junction end disagrees with the germline gene, perhaps due to a read error. V and J are TRBV7-2 and TRBJ2-1, with TRBD2 matching over 10 bases. Germline V CDR1 and CDR2: SGHTA, FQGNSA. The CDR3 consists of 11 residues. CDR3 coding DNA: TGTGCCAGCAGAAGCGGGGGGGCCCGGCTCTTC. Translated: CASRSGGARLF.

This clone was recorded a few times. The gene calls are TRBV11-3 and TRBJ2-6; D remains unclear. Trimming pared 5 bases from V and 0 bases from J, leaving 11 bases between. This CDR3 contains 16 residues. Germline loops: CDR1 SGHNT, CDR2 YENEEA. The CDR3 loop reads CASSPEDHSGANVLTF. CDR3 DNA: TGTGCCAGCAGCCCCGAGGACCACTCTGGGGCCAACGTCCTGACTTTC. The full variable domain, its missing parts supplied by reference TRBV11-3 and TRBJ2-6, is EAGVVQSPRYKIIEKKQPVAFWCNPISGHNTLYWYLQNLGQGPELLIRYENEEAVDDSQLPKDRFSAERLKGVDSTLKIQPAELGDSAVYLCASSPEDHSGANVLTFGAGSRLTVL.

The chain recombines TRBV5-1 with TRBJ2-5, with D perhaps matching TRBD1 or TRBD2 (5 bases each). The germline V gene has CDR1 SGHRS and CDR2 YFSETQ. CDR3 length: 15 amino acids. Trimming pared 0 bases from V and 3 bases from J, leaving 12 bases between. The CDR3 spells CASSLVGDGEETQYF. CDR3 in DNA: TGCGCCAGCAGCTTGGTGGGGGACGGAGAAGAGACCCAGTACTTC.

This clone was seen a few times. The rearrangement uses TRBV14 and TRBJ2-7; D unresolved. With 4 bases removed from V and 7 bases from J, the gap between germline ends came to 14 bases. The CDR3 extends over 13 amino acids. Germline V gene lookup returns CDR1 SGHDN and CDR2 FVKESK. The CDR3 spells CASSPNSRGEQYF. The CDR3 nucleotides are TGTGCCAGCAGCCCAAATTCCCGAGGAGAGCAGTACTTC.

The V call is TRBV20-1, the J call TRBJ2-1; D gene uncertain. V was shortened by 2 bases and J by 9 bases, with 5 bases between the two germline ends. Germline-derived CDR1 and CDR2 are DFQATT and SNEGSKA (reference sequence). This CDR3 contains 10 residues. The CDR3 loop reads CSARLSEQFF. CDR3 coding DNA: TGCAGTGCTAGACTAAGTGAGCAGTTCTTC.

V is TRBV9 and J is TRBJ2-3, with 7 positions matching TRBD1. The CDR3 loop spans 15 amino acids. CDR1 is SGDLS, CDR2 YYNGEE, per germline. Unmatched junction bases numbered 10, after V lost 3 bases and J lost 6 bases. The CDR3 loop reads CASSDRTGGGDTQYF. CDR3 in DNA: TGTGCCAGCAGCGATCGGACAGGAGGAGGTGATACGCAGTATTTT.

The chain is built from TRBV5-6 and TRBJ2-5, with a possible D match to TRBD2 (5 bases). This CDR3 is 14 amino acids long. Trimming took off 2 bases at V and 5 bases at J, with 13 bases between the two ends. Germline lookup yields CDR1 SGHDT and CDR2 YYEEEE. CDR3 loop: CASSFYPSQETQYF. The CDR3 nucleotides read TGTGCCAGCAGCTTTTACCCTAGCCAGGAGACCCAGTACTTC.